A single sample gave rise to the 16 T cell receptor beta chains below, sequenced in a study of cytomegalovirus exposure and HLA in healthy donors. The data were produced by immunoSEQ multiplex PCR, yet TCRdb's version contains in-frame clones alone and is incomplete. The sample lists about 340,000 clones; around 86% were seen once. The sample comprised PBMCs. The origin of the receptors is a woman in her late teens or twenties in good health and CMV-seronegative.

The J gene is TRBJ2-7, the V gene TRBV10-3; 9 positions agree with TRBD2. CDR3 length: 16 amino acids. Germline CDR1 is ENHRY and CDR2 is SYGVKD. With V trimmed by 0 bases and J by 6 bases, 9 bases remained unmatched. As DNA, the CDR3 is TGTGCCATCAGTGAGTCAATGGCGGGAGGGCCTCTCGAGCAGTACTTC. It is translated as CAISESMAGGPLEQYF.

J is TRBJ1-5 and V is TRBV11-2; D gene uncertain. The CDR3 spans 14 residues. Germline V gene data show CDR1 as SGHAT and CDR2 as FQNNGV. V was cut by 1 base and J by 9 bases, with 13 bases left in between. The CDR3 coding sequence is TGTGCCAGCAGCTTAGCGGCGGGGTATGGGCCCCAGCATTTT. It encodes CASSLAAGYGPQHF.

The chain's CDR3 is CASSQFGSGGSYEQYF. The CDR3 coding sequence is TGCGCCAGCAGCCAATTCGGCTCAGGAGGCTCCTACGAGCAGTACTTC. The chain couples TRBV4-1 to TRBJ2-7, with a possible D match to TRBD2 (5 bases). Germline CDR1 MGHRA, CDR2 YSYEKL. V was trimmed by 2 bases and J by 0 bases, leaving 14 bases between them. The CDR3 spans 16 residues.

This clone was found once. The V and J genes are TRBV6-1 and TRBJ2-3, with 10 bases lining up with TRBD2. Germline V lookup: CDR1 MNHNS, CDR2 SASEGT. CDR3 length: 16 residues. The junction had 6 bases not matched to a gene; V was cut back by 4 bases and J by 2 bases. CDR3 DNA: TGTGCCAGCAGTGGGAAGCGGGAGGGCCCCACAGATACGCAGTATTTT. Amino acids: CASSGKREGPTDTQYF.

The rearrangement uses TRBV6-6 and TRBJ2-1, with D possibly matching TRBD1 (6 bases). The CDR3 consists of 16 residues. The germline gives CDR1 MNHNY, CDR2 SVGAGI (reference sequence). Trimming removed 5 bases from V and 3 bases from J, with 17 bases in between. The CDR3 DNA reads TGTGCCAGCAGTCCTCCTTGGGGGCAAGGCTACAATGAGCAGTTCTTC. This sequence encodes CASSPPWGQGYNEQFF.

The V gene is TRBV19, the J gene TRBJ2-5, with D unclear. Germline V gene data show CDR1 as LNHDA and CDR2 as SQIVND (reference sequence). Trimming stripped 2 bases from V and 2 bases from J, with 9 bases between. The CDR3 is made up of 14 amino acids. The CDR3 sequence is CASSIRPGQETQYF. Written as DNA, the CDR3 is TGTGCCAGTAGTATAAGGCCAGGTCAAGAGACCCAGTACTTC.

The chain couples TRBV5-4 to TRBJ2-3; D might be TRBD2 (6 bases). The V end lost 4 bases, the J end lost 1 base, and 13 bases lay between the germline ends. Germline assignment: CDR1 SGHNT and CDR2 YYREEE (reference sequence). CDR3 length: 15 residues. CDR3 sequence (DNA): TGTGCCAGCAGCATGGCCGGGAGTGGCACAGATACGCAGTATTTT. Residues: CASSMAGSGTDTQYF.

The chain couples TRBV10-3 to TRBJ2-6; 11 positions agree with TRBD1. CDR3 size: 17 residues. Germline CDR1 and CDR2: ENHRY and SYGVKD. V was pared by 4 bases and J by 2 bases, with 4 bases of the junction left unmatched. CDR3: CAISARTGGPGANVLTF. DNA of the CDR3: TGTGCCATCAGTGCTAGGACAGGGGGCCCTGGGGCCAACGTCCTGACTTTC.

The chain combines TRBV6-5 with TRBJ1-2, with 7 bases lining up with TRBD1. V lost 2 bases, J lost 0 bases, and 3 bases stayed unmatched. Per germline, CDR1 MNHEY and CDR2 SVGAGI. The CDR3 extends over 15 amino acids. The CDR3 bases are TGTGCCAGCAGTTACGTGACAGGGTCTAACTATGGCTACACCTTC. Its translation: CASSYVTGSNYGYTF.

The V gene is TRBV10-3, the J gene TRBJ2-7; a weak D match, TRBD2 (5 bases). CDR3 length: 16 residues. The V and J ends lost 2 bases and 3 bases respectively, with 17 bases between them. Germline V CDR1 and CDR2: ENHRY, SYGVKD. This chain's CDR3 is CAISEPPASGRYEQYF. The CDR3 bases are TGTGCCATCAGTGAGCCGCCCGCAAGCGGACGCTACGAGCAGTACTTC.

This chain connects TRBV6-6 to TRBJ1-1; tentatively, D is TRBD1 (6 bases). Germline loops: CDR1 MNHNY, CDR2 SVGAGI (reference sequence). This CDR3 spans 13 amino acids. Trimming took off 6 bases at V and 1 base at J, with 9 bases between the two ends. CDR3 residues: CASRRTANTEAFF. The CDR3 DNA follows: TGTGCCAGCAGGAGGACAGCGAACACTGAAGCTTTCTTT.

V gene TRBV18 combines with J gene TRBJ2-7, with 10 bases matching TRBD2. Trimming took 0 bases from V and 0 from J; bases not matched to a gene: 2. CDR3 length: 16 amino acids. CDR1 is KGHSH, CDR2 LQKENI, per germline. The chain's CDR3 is CASSPPGTSASYEQYF. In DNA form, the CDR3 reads TGTGCCAGCTCACCACCGGGGACTAGCGCCTCCTACGAGCAGTACTTC.

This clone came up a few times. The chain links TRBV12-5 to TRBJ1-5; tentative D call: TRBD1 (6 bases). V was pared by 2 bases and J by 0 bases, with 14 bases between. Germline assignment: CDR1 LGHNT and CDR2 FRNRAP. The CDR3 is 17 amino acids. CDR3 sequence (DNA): TGTGCTAGTGGTTTGCCCCGGACAGCTGATAGCAATCAGCCCCAGCATTTT. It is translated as CASGLPRTADSNQPQHF.

CDR3 loop: CASSQGQAGAYNEQFF. The CDR3 nucleotides are TGCGCCAGCAGCCAAGGTCAAGCGGGGGCGTACAATGAGCAGTTCTTC. This chain joins TRBV4-3 and TRBJ2-1, with 8 bases identical to TRBD2. This CDR3 has 16 amino acids. The V and J ends lost 1 base and 4 bases, in that order; junction bases with no gene match: 6. Germline V gene sequence: CDR1 LGHNA, CDR2 YSLEER.

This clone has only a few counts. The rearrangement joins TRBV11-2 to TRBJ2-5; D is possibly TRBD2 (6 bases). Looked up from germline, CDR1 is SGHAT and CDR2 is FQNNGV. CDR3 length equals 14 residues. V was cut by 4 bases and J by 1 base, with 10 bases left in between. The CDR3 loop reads CASSSLAFQETQYF. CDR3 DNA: TGTGCCAGCAGCTCCCTAGCGTTCCAAGAGACCCAGTACTTC.

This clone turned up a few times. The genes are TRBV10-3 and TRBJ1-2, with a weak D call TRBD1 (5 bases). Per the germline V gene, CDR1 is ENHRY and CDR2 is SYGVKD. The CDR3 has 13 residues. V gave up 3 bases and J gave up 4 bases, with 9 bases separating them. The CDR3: CAISDPDSYGYTF. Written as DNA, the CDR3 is TGTGCCATCAGTGACCCCGACAGCTATGGCTACACCTTC.